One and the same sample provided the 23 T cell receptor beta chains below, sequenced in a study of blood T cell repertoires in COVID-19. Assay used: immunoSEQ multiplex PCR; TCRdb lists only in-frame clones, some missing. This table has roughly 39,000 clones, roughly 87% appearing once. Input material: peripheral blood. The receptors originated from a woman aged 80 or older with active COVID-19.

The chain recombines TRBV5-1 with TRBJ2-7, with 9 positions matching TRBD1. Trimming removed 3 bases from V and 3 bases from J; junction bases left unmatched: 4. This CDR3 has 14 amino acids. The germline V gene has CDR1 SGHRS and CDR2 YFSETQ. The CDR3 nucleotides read TGCGCCAGCAGCTGGACAGGGGTCGGCTACGAGCAGTACTTC. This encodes CASSWTGVGYEQYF.

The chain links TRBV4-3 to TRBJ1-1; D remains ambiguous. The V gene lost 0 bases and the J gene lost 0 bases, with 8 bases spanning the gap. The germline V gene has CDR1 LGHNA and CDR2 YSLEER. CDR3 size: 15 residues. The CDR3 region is CASSQEGRLNTEAFF. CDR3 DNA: TGCGCCAGCAGCCAAGAGGGCCGTCTGAACACTGAAGCTTTCTTT.

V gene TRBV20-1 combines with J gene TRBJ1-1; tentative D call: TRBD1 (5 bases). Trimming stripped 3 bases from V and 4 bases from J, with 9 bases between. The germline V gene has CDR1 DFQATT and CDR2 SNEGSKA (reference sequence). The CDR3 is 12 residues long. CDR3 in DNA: TGCAGTGCTAGTGGGGGGGGCACTGAAGCTTTCTTT. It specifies CSASGGGTEAFF.

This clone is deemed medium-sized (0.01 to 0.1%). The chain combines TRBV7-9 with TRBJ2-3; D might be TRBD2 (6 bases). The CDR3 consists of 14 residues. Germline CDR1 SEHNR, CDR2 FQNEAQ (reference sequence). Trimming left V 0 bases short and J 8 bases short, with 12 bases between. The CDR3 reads CASSLAMDGSTQYF. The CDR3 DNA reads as TGTGCCAGCAGCTTAGCGATGGACGGGAGTACGCAGTATTTT.

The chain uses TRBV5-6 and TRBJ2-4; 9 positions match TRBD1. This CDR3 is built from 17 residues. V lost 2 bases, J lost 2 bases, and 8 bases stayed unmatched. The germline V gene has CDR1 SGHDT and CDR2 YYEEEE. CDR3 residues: CASSFTGDRVSKNIQYF. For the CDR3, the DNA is TGTGCCAGCAGCTTCACCGGGGACAGGGTTTCCAAAAACATTCAGTACTTC.

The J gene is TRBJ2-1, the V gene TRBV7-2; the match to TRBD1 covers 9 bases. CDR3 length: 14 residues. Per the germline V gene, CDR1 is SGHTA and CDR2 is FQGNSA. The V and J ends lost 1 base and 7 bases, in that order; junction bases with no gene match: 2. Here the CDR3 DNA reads TGTGCCAGCAGCTTAGTAGGACAGGGGAATGAGCAGTTCTTC. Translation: CASSLVGQGNEQFF.

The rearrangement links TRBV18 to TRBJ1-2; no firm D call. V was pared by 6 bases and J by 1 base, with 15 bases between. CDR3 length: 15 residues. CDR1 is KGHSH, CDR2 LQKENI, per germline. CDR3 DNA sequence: TGTGCCAGCTCGCCGGGAGGCTCACTTAACTATGGCTACACCTTC. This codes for CASSPGGSLNYGYTF. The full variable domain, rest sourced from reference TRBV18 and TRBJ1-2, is NAGVMQNPRHLVRRRGQEARLRCSPMKGHSHVYWYRQLPEEGLKFMVYLQKENIIDESGMPKERFSAEFPKEGPSILRIQQVVRGDSAAYFCASSPGGSLNYGYTFGSGTRLTVV.

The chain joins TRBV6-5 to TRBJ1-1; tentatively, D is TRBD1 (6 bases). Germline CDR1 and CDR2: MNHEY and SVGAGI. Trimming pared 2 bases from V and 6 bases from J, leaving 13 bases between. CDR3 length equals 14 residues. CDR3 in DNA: TGTGCCAGCAGTTACCTTCCAGGGGTGGCTGAAGCTTTCTTT. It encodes CASSYLPGVAEAFF.

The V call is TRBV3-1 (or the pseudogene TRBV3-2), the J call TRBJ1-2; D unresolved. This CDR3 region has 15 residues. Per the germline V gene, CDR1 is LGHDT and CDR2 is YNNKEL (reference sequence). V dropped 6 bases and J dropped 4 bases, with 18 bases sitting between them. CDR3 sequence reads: CASSLGEDPGYGYTF. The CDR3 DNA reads TGTGCCAGCAGTCTCGGGGAGGACCCGGGCTATGGCTACACCTTC.

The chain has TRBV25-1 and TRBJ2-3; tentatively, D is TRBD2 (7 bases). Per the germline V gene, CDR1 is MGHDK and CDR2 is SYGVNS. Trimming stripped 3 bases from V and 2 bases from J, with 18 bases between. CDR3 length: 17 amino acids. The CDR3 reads CASSEGSGRGVTDTQYF. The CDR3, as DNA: TGTGCCAGCAGTGAGGGGTCTGGGAGGGGGGTCACAGATACGCAGTATTTT.

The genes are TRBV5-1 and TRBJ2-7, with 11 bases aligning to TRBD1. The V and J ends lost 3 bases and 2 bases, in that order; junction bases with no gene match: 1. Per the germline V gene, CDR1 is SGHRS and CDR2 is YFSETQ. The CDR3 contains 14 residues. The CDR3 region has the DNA TGCGCCAGCAGCTGGGGACAGGGGGCCTACGAGCAGTACTTC. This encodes CASSWGQGAYEQYF.

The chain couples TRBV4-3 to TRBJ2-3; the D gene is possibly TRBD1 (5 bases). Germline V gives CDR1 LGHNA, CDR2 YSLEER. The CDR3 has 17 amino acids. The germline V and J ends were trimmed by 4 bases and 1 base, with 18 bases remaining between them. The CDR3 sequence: CASSPGPQGIGTDTQYF. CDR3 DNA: TGCGCCAGCAGCCCTGGGCCCCAGGGTATTGGCACAGATACGCAGTATTTT.

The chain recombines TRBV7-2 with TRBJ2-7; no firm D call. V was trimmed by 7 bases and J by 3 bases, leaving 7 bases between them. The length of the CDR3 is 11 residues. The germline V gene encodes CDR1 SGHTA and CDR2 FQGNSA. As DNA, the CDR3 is TGTGCCAGCACCCCGGGCTACGAGCAGTACTTC. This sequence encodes CASTPGYEQYF.

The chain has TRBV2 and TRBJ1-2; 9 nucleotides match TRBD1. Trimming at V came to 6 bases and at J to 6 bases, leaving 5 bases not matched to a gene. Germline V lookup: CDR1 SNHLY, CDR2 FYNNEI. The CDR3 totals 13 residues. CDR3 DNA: TGTGCCAGCAGAGTACAGGGGGCAGATGGCTACACCTTC. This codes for CASRVQGADGYTF.

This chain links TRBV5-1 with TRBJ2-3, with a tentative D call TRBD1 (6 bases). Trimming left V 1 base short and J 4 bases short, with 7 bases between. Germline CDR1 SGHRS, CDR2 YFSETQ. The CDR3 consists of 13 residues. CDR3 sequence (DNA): TGCGCCAGCAGCTTGAAGGGGGCAGATACGCAGTATTTT. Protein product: CASSLKGADTQYF.

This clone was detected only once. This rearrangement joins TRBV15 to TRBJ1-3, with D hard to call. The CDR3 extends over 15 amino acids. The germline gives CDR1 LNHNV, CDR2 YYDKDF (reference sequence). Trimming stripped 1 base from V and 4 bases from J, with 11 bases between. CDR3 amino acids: CATSRATTTGNTIYF. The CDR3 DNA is TGTGCCACCAGCAGAGCGACTACGACAGGAAACACCATATATTTT.

CDR3 residues: CASSRGGVNQPQHF. The CDR3 DNA is TGTGCCAGCTCACGGGGGGGGGTAAATCAGCCCCAGCATTTT. V and J are TRBV5-8 and TRBJ1-5, with D possibly matching TRBD1 (5 bases). The CDR3 spans 14 residues. Trimming removed 7 bases from V and 4 bases from J, with 15 bases in between. CDR1 SGHTS and CDR2 YDEGEE come from the germline V gene.

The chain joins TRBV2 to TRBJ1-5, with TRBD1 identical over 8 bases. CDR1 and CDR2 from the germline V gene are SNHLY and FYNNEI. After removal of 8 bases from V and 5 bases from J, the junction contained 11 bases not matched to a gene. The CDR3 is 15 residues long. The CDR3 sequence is CASALGQGSDQPQHF. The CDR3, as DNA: TGTGCCAGCGCTCTCGGACAGGGCTCCGATCAGCCCCAGCATTTT. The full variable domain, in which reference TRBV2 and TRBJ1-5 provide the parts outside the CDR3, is EPEVTQTPSHQVTQMGQEVILRCVPISNHLYFYWYRQILGQKVEFLVSFYNNEISEKSEIFDDQFSVERPDGSNFTLKIRSTKLEDSAMYFCASALGQGSDQPQHFGDGTRLSIL.

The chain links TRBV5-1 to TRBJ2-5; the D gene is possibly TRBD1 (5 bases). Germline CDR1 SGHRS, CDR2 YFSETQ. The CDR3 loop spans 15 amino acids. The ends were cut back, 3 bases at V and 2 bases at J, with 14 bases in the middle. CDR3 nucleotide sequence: TGCGCCAGCAGCTGGTGGACACAAATTCAAGAGACCCAGTACTTC. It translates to CASSWWTQIQETQYF. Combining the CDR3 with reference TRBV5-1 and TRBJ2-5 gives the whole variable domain KAGVTQTPRYLIKTRGQQVTLSCSPISGHRSVSWYQQTPGQGLQFLFEYFSETQRNKGNFPGRFSGRQFSNSRSEMNVSTLELGDSALYLCASSWWTQIQETQYFGPGTRLLVL.

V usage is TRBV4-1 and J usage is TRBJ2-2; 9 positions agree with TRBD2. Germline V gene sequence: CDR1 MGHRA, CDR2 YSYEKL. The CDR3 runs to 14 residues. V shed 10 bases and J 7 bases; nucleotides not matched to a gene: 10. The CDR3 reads CATQRGEFLGELFF. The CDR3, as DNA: TGCGCCACCCAGCGGGGGGAGTTCCTCGGGGAGCTGTTTTTT.

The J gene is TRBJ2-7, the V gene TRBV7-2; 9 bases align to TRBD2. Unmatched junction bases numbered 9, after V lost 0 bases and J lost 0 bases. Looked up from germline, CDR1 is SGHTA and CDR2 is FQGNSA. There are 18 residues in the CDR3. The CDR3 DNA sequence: TGTGCCAGCAGCTTAGCGCCGGGTAGCGGGGGAAGCTCCTACGAGCAGTACTTC. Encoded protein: CASSLAPGSGGSSYEQYF.

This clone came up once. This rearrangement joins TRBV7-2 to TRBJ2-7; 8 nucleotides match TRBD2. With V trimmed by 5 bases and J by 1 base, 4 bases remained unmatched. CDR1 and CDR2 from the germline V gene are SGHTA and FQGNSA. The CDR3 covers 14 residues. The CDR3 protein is CASSKRGRSYEQYF. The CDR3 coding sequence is TGTGCCAGCAGCAAGCGGGGGCGATCCTACGAGCAGTACTTC.

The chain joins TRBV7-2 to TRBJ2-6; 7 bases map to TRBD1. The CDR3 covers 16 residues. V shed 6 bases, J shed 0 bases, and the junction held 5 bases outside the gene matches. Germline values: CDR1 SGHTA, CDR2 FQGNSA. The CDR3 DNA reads TGTGCCAGCAGATTCTCAGGGGGCTCTGGGGCCAACGTCCTGACTTTC. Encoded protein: CASRFSGGSGANVLTF.